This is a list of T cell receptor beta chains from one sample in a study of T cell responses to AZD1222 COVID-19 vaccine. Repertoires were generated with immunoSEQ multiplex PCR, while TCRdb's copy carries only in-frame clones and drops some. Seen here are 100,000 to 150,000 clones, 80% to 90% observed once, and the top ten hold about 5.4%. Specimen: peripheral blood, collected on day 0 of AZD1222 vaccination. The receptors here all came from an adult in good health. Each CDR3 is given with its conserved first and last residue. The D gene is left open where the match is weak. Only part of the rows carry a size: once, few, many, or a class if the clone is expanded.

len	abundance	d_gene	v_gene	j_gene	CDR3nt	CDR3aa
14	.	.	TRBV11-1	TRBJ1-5	TGTGCCAGCAGCCCGGACGGAACCAATCAGCCCCAGCATTTT	CASSPDGTNQPQHF
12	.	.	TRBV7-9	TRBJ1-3	TGTGCCAGCAGCGCCCACGAGGACACCATATATTTT	CASSAHEDTIYF
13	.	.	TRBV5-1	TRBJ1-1	TGCGCCAGCAGTAGGGGGGCCGGCACTGAAGCTTTCTTT	CASSRGAGTEAFF
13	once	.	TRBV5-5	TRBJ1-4	TGTGCCAGCAGCCTTAGTTTGGGTGAAAAACTGTTTTTT	CASSLSLGEKLFF
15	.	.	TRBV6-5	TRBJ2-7	TGTGCCAGCAGTTACGCCCGGGGGCAAGTCTACGAGCAGTACTTC	CASSYARGQVYEQYF
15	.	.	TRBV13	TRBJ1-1	TGTGCCAGCAGCTTAGTAGAATACGGGACTTTGAAGGCTTTCTTT	CASSLVEYGTLKAFF
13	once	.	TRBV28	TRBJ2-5	TGTGCCAGCAGTTTAGTACAGCAAGAGACCCAGTACTTC	CASSLVQQETQYF
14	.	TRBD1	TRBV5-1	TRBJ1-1	TGCGCCAGCAGCGCACGACAGGGAAACACTGAAGCTTTCTTT	CASSARQGNTEAFF
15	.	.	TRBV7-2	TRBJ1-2	TGTGCCAGCAGCTTAGGGTGGGGCCAGGGGCCTGGCTACACCTTC	CASSLGWGQGPGYTF
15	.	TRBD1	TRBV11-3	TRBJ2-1	TGTGCCAGCAGCTTAGGGACAGGGGTTGGCAATGAGCAGTTCTTC	CASSLGTGVGNEQFF
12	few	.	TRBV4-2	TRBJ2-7	TGTGCCAGCAGCCAACTGTCTGACGAGCAGTACTTC	CASSQLSDEQYF
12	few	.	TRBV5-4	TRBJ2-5	TGTGCCAGCAGCTTGGCCACAGAGACCCAGTACTTC	CASSLATETQYF
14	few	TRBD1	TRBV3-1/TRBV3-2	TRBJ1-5	TGTGCCAGCAGTTCTACAGGGGGCAATCAGCCCCAGCATTTT	CASSSTGGNQPQHF
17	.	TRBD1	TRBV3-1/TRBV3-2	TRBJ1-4	TGTGCCAGCAGCCAAGTTTTTCAGGGGGGGCCTAATGAAAAACTGTTTTTT	CASSQVFQGGPNEKLFF
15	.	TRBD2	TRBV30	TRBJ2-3	TGTGCCTGGAGTTTTTTGCGGGAGAGCACAGATACGCAGTATTTT	CAWSFLRESTDTQYF
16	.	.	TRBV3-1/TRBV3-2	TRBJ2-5	TGTGCCAGCAGCCAAGGTGTCCAGGACACTCAAGAGACCCAGTACTTC	CASSQGVQDTQETQYF
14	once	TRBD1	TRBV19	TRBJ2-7	TGTGCCAGTAGACGGACAGGGGCCTTGGGAGAGCAGTACTTC	CASRRTGALGEQYF
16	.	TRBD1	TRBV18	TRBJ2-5	TGTGCCAGCTCACCCCTACAGGGGGCATTCCAAGAGACCCAGTACTTC	CASSPLQGAFQETQYF
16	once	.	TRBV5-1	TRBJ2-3	TGCGCCAGCAGCTTGGCCGTTGGGGGAGGTGCAGATACGCAGTATTTT	CASSLAVGGGADTQYF
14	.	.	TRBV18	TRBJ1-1	TGTGCCAGCTCACCACCGTTGTTAGACACTGAAGCTTTCTTT	CASSPPLLDTEAFF
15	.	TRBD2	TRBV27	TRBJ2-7	TGTGCCAGCAGCCGTGGACTAGCGGGAGAGGCCGAGCAGTACTTC	CASSRGLAGEAEQYF
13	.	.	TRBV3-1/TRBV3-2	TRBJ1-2	TGTGCCAGCAGCGTACGGACAAACTATGGCTACACCTTC	CASSVRTNYGYTF
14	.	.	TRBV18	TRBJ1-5	TGTGCCAGCTCACCGCTGGGGGAAAATCAGCCCCAGCATTTT	CASSPLGENQPQHF
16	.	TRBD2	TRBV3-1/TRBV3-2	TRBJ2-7	TGTGCCAGCAGCCAACGCACGGGGGGTACATCCTACGAGCAGTACTTC	CASSQRTGGTSYEQYF
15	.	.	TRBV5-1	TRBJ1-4	TGCGCCAGCAGCCCAGGGACGACCTTTAATGAAAAACTGTTTTTT	CASSPGTTFNEKLFF
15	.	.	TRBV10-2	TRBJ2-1	TGCGCCAGCAGTGACGAAGCGACGTCTTACAATGAGCAGTTCTTC	CASSDEATSYNEQFF
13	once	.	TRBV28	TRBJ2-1	TGTGCCAGCAGTTTCGGTGATGTCAATGAGCAGTTCTTC	CASSFGDVNEQFF
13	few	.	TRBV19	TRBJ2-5	TGTGCCAGTAGTAGACGGACAAGCGAGACCCAGTACTTC	CASSRRTSETQYF
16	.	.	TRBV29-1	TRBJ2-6	TGCAGCGTACCGAGACAGGGAGGCATTGGGGCCAACGTCCTGACTTTC	CSVPRQGGIGANVLTF
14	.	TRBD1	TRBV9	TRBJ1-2	TGTGCCAGCAGCGTGTGGACAGGGAACTATGGCTACACCTTC	CASSVWTGNYGYTF
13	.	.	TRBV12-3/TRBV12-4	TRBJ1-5	TGTGCCAGCACCATACAGGGCGATCAGCCCCAGCATTTT	CASTIQGDQPQHF
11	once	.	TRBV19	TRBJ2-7	TGTGCCAGTAGTGACGGTTACGAGCAGTACTTC	CASSDGYEQYF
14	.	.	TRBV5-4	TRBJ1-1	TGTGCCAGCAGAAAGGACACGTGGAACACTGAAGCTTTCTTT	CASRKDTWNTEAFF
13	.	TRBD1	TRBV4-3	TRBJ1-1	TGCGCCACTAGGGACAGACTTAACACTGAAGCTTTCTTT	CATRDRLNTEAFF
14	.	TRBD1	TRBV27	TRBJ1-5	TGTGCCAGCAGTTCTTTGACAGGGAACCAGCCCCAGCATTTT	CASSSLTGNQPQHF
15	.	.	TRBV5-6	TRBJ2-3	TGTGCCAGCAGCCGAGGGGACCTGGGAACAGATACGCAGTATTTT	CASSRGDLGTDTQYF
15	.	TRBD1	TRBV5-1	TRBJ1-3	TGCGCCAGCAGCCCGGGGACAGACCTGAGAAACACCATATATTTT	CASSPGTDLRNTIYF
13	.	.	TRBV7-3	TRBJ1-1	TGTGCCAGCAGCTTTGAGAAGAGAACTGAAGCTTTCTTT	CASSFEKRTEAFF
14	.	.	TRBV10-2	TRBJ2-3	TGCGCCAGCAGCCTGGGAGACCGTACAGATACGCAGTATTTT	CASSLGDRTDTQYF
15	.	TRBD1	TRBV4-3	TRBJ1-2	TGCGCCAGCAGCCCGAGCGGGACAGGGTCGGCTGGCTACACCTTC	CASSPSGTGSAGYTF
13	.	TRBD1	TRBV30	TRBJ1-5	TGTGCCTGGAGCCGACAGGGAGATCAGCCCCAGCATTTT	CAWSRQGDQPQHF